This T cell receptor (beta chain) was sequenced in a study of vaccination effects on CD4 cells after COVID-19. The wider study: Participants completed two doses of the BNT162b2 or mRNA-1273 vaccine. Study-wide points: The study found marked clonal contraction of infection- and vaccine-induced clones late after vaccination. Small numbers of convalescent patients limited the study. It also lacked early post-infection timepoints.

In regard to this clone: No antigen is known for it.

The CDR3 sequence is 14 residues long. Germline trimming cut 2 bases from V and 7 bases from J; bases unmatched to any gene: 5. Per the germline V gene, CDR1 is SGHDT and CDR2 is YYEEEE. The method was immunoSEQ multiplex PCR; TCRdb's version includes in-frame clones alone and lacks a portion of them. The sample yields about 24,000 clones, 65% to 85% seen once. ViraFEST used viral peptide pools to expand antigen-specific CD4+ T cells before sequencing. Isolation of CD4+ T cells took place after approximately ten days of culture. Infection dated between March and December 2020, before the Alpha, Beta and Delta variants reached the United States.

The TCR was taken from a human donor who had a prior SARS-CoV-2 infection. The gene calls are TRBV5-6 and TRBJ1-4, with 7 bases fitting TRBD1. The sample here was CD4+ T cells from PBMCs cultured with SARS-CoV-2 spike peptides, taken before COVID-19 vaccination. The CDR3 spells CASSLKGAGEKLFF. The CDR3 DNA reads as TGTGCCAGCAGCTTAAAGGGGGCCGGTGAAAAACTGTTTTTT.